The rows below give T cell receptor beta chains drawn from one sample of a study of lymphopenia after photon versus proton radiotherapy. Using immunoSEQ multiplex PCR, the repertoire was profiled, and TCRdb retains in-frame clones only, with some absent. The repertoire holds 20,000 to 25,000 clones, with around 90% as singletons. Sequencing was performed on peripheral blood, taken from a patient treated with proton-based radiotherapy. The source of these receptors is a woman aged 70-85 years with pancreatic cancer. Some clones in this sample may be carry-over from other donors' samples. The conserved cysteine and the conserved F or W are not part of the CDR3 here.

j_gene: TRBJ1-5
v_gene: TRBV2
CDR3aa: ASNGGQPRGNQPQH

j_gene: TRBJ2-6
v_gene: TRBV19
CDR3aa: ASTFTSGANVLT

j_gene: TRBJ1-2
v_gene: TRBV10-3
CDR3aa: AISAWGQEANYGYT

j_gene: TRBJ1-1
v_gene: TRBV5-1
CDR3aa: ASSRGTMNTEAF

j_gene: TRBJ2-3
v_gene: TRBV5-4
CDR3aa: ASSLATSGSTDTQY

j_gene: TRBJ1-1
v_gene: TRBV5-1
CDR3aa: ASSLDGYRSGNTEAF

j_gene: TRBJ2-3
v_gene: TRBV5-6
CDR3aa: ASYRNSGTSTDTQY

j_gene: TRBJ2-3
v_gene: TRBV10-3
CDR3aa: AISGQGNTDTQY

j_gene: TRBJ1-4
v_gene: TRBV7-9
CDR3aa: ASSPTNWDRVAVEKLF

j_gene: TRBJ2-3
v_gene: TRBV5-1
CDR3aa: ASSFGGSGTDTQY

j_gene: TRBJ1-2
v_gene: TRBV28
CDR3aa: ASSAGSRYGYT

j_gene: TRBJ2-7
v_gene: TRBV7-2
CDR3aa: ASSLGQRGSYEQY

j_gene: TRBJ2-1
v_gene: TRBV9
CDR3aa: ASSVGQDEQF

j_gene: TRBJ1-1
v_gene: TRBV6-5
CDR3aa: ASSYSGESLEAF

j_gene: TRBJ2-5
v_gene: TRBV6-1
CDR3aa: ASSRGRQETQY

j_gene: TRBJ2-2
v_gene: TRBV7-6
CDR3aa: ASSSATLADRTGELF

j_gene: TRBJ1-1
v_gene: TRBV19
CDR3aa: ASRSNTEAF

j_gene: TRBJ2-7
v_gene: TRBV2
CDR3aa: ASSDGTSGSADEQY

j_gene: TRBJ2-7
v_gene: TRBV29-1
CDR3aa: SVGGGLAGAYEQY

j_gene: TRBJ2-5
v_gene: TRBV4-3
CDR3aa: ASSQGLSAQETQY

j_gene: TRBJ2-1
v_gene: TRBV11-1
CDR3aa: ASSPSLAALGNEQF

j_gene: TRBJ1-3
v_gene: TRBV5-4
CDR3aa: ASSGGRDRGQSGNTIY

j_gene: TRBJ2-2
v_gene: TRBV28
CDR3aa: ASISQGNTGELF

j_gene: TRBJ2-5
v_gene: TRBV11-2
CDR3aa: ASSLEAVQETQY

j_gene: TRBJ1-1
v_gene: TRBV30
CDR3aa: AWSVRTGLGTEAF

j_gene: TRBJ1-2
v_gene: TRBV28
CDR3aa: ASTSPAGGNYGYT

j_gene: TRBJ2-5
v_gene: TRBV11-2
CDR3aa: ASSPNRGLEAQY

j_gene: TRBJ1-1
v_gene: TRBV29-1
CDR3aa: SVQQAANTEAF

j_gene: TRBJ1-5
v_gene: TRBV6-5
CDR3aa: ASSYGGGNQPQH

j_gene: TRBJ2-7
v_gene: TRBV28
CDR3aa: ASSPRLMTYGEQY

j_gene: TRBJ1-2
v_gene: TRBV5-1
CDR3aa: ASSLAGRVGGHT

j_gene: TRBJ1-2
v_gene: TRBV25-1
CDR3aa: ASSESAGGYGYT

j_gene: TRBJ1-3
v_gene: TRBV10-3
CDR3aa: AIRETGSGNTIY

j_gene: TRBJ1-5
v_gene: TRBV9
CDR3aa: ASSVDLSSNQPQH

j_gene: TRBJ1-2
v_gene: TRBV6-5
CDR3aa: ASSYAHREGGYT

j_gene: TRBJ1-2
v_gene: TRBV30
CDR3aa: AWSVKQTYYGYT

j_gene: TRBJ2-6
v_gene: TRBV7-9
CDR3aa: ASSRGQSGANVLT

j_gene: TRBJ1-4
v_gene: TRBV30
CDR3aa: AWSLGQGQEKLF

j_gene: TRBJ2-7
v_gene: TRBV5-6
CDR3aa: ASSLKGKPHEQY

j_gene: TRBJ1-1
v_gene: TRBV7-8
CDR3aa: ASSPQTWDTEAF

j_gene: TRBJ2-7
v_gene: TRBV2
CDR3aa: ASSAGWVTEQY